This TCR beta chain came from a study of cytomegalovirus exposure and HLA in healthy donors (TCRdb year 2017). About the investigation overall: An earlier analysis of some 620 of the donors reported about 260 Gb of sequence data and around 100 million unique TCR beta sequences obtained from roughly 170 million T cells. An early release that covered more than 550 HLA-typed donors contained approximately 320 gigabases of sequencing data and roughly 84 million unique TCR sequences. Of the 300 to 400 genotyped donors, 65% to 90% fell in the genetic ancestry cluster associated with self-reported Caucasian donors. The aim of the study was to test whether cataloging public T cell receptors could identify signatures of past pathogen exposure. The study used immunosequencing to profile the T cell repertoires of hundreds of subjects and linked those repertoires to cytomegalovirus serostatus. Along with the roughly 670-subject first cohort, a separate validation cohort of around 110 different subjects was used. The study combined high-throughput TCR immunosequencing, statistical association of individual TCRs with disease status, and machine learning to predict cytomegalovirus infection status. A later analysis re-analyzed previously published TCR beta repertoires from 660 or so donors and added high-resolution HLA genotyping to study TCR occurrence patterns. Rather than using new phenotypic data, the later analysis identified candidate immune exposures from TCR beta sequences and from how often those sequences occurred across donors. An earlier analysis of 587 of the donors used high-throughput TCR beta sequencing to judge whether each TCR beta V gene segment behaved as functional or pseudogenic. Donor age, sex, ethnicity and CMV serostatus were compiled alongside the repertoire data. A later genetic analysis used genome-wide SNP genotypes for about three fifths of the 666 donors, treating that subset as a discovery cohort. Every repertoire in the discovery cohort had been generated on one and the same sequencing platform. Class I and class II HLA loci were covered by the typing at four-digit resolution. Typing coverage differed by locus: A, B, C, DRB1 and DQB1 were typed in about 620-630 donors, DQA1 in approximately 520, DPA1 in some 610, and DPB1 in 450 to 490. Several DR-DQ haplotypes were treated as single units for association and clustering because of strong linkage in the cohort. Across roughly 420 genotyped donors of the cohort, an average of about 250,000 unique TCR beta nucleotide sequences per donor were sequenced, and 15% to 20% of those sequences were non-productive. Study-wide conclusions, independent of this receptor: While some public TCRs were present in many individuals, most TCR sequences turned up only very rarely across donors. The study listed around 160 TCR beta chains as associated with cytomegalovirus. In a later analysis, HLA-associated TCR beta chains showed more clonal expansion and lower generation probabilities than non-associated chains that were equally common. In an earlier analysis of 450 to 750 of the donors, most TCR beta V segments appeared in productive rearrangements about 90% or about 30% of the time, broadly matching IMGT annotations. In a later analysis, TCR association rates were found to vary across HLA loci, with the most associated TCRs seen for DRB1 alleles and the fewest for HLA-C alleles. An association between a missense DCLRE1C variant and V-gene and J-gene trimming of TCR beta chains was found in a later genetic analysis and replicated in an independent cohort. Because counts were too low, around 17 rarely observed V segments, including chromosome 9 orphons, were left out of the earlier analysis of 500 to 750 of the donors. In vitro tests confirmed that a few of the cytomegalovirus-associated TCR beta chains recognize cytomegalovirus antigens. Only TCR beta chains were sequenced in this cohort, and the absence of alpha or paired-chain data limited detectable features. Correlated functional status among segregating V segments might reflect linkage disequilibrium, but an unknown experimental factor could not be ruled out. A further reported finding was that TCR beta sequences accurately predicted the HLA-A and HLA-B alleles for most subjects in the first cohort. According to a later genetic analysis, donors in an Asian-associated ancestry cluster had fewer N-insertions in productive TCRs than the approximately 630-donor mean. For the cohort, immune exposure information was limited to CMV serostatus. Specific HLA alleles were associated with some 15,000 TCR beta sequences at a false discovery rate of 0.05 in a later analysis. Several of the top co-occurrence clusters appeared to be linked to parvovirus B19, influenza, CMV and Epstein-Barr virus, according to a later analysis. In a later analysis, most CMV-associated TCR beta chains were found to appear HLA-restricted, with HLA associations seemingly driven largely by CMV exposure. When HLA alleles, especially DR and DQ, strongly co-occurred, attributing TCR associations to individual alleles was difficult. According to the authors, the approach could potentially be generalized to other disease states and immunological phenotypes. A cluster of highly shared sequence variants was judged likely to be a technical artifact of the sequencing pipeline. The classifier was reported to diagnose cytomegalovirus status with high specificity and sensitivity in both the original and validation cohorts. Because the 87-base-pair reads could not distinguish some IMGT-functional V segments, including TRBV6-2 and TRBV6-3, those segments were excluded. HLA typing was unavailable for some donors at each locus, so association tests used only the typed subset. Roughly uniform sequencing depth across donors was assumed in presence/absence analyses, although this assumption may not hold.

The cohort was made up of approximately 670 healthy bone marrow donors. At the time of sampling, every cohort member was nominally healthy, though immune exposures that went unrecorded were likely present. The donor was CMV seropositive and belonged to the group of more than 250 seropositive cohort members. A peripheral blood sample was collected from each donor, and TCR beta sequencing was performed on peripheral blood mononuclear cells. Genomic DNA extraction from the blood cell samples was performed with the Qiagen DNeasy Blood Extraction Kit. Turning to this clone: The specificity of this receptor is unknown. No clone much larger than this one lies a single base away; base qualities are absent.

Reading the germline V gene gives CDR1 SGHRS and CDR2 YFSETQ. From cysteine to phenylalanine, the CDR3 is 19 amino acids long. Only the CDR3 DNA stays, 57 bases, in frame from base 1. Trimmed from V: 1 base; trimmed from J: 4 bases; junction bases lacking a gene match: 15. Libraries were made using the immunoSEQ multiplex PCR assay. The multiplex PCR relied on a mix of 60 forward primers for TCR Vbeta segments and 13 reverse primers for TCR Jbeta segments. Amplification of the CDR3 region of rearranged TCR beta genes was performed with a multiplex PCR assay on genomic DNA. On the Illumina HiSeq System, the amplified TCR beta libraries were sequenced as 87-base-pair reads. On the authors' methods: Across the roughly 670 repertoires, a later analysis counted tens of millions of unique TCR beta chains, around 11 million of which were shared by at least two donors. Raw reads were error-corrected and collapsed into unique sequences by a nearest-neighbor algorithm in which closely related sequences were merged to remove PCR and sequencing errors. To assign V, D and J gene segments, CDR3 sequences were aligned to IMGT reference sequences. For a sequence to be retained, a match of at least six nucleotides was required to both a V gene segment and a J gene segment. Rearrangements were called productive when the CDR3 lacked stop codons and stayed in frame with V and J; all others were non-productive. Following IMGT convention, CDR3 was defined as the stretch from the second conserved V-encoded cysteine up to the conserved J-encoded phenylalanine. Sequences without an unambiguous match to a single V gene segment were excluded from the earlier analysis of about 630 of the donors. An earlier analysis of a few hundred of the donors classified V segments as functional when productive rearrangements were above 56.7% and as segregating when the standard deviation between donors was above 5%. A statistical classification framework was built for diagnosing cytomegalovirus status from the catalog of TCR beta chain sequences. V and J gene assignment, in a later analysis, came from comparing TCR nucleotide sequences with IMGT/GENE-DB human TR gene sequences. Using the TCRdist pipeline, a later analysis assigned CDR3 sequences along with most-parsimonious VDJ recombination scenarios. In a later analysis, each TCR beta chain was defined by its CDR3 amino acid sequence together with its V-gene family, and reads without a unique V-gene family were excluded. In a later analysis, 450 to 600 highly shared, low-generation-probability nucleotide sequences were removed to address suspected cross-contamination and a sequencing artifact. A later analysis calculated a clonal expansion index for each public chain from normalized within-repertoire ranks of inferred template counts. In a later analysis, generation probabilities were computed using a VDJ recombination model fitted to out-of-frame rearrangements, and the results were checked against IGoR. A later analysis scored TCR-TCR, TCR-HLA and TCR-CMV co-occurrence with hypergeometric tests, applying a repertoire-size bias correction to TCR pairs. False discovery rates were estimated in a later analysis by permuting HLA or CMV assignments 20 times. In a later analysis, co-occurring TCRs were grouped with DBSCAN, and TCRdist sequence similarity was added when clustering was performed within HLA-allele-positive subsets. Repertoires with fewer than 30,000 or more than 120,000 public chains, plus five repertoires with anomalous nucleotide sharing, were excluded from co-occurrence clustering. TCRdb holds this immuneACCESS table with in-frame rearrangements only. Some clones are missing; in checked studies, unresolved V genes explain under half, and the rest has no known cause. V and J calls and clone size are copied from that table; D and trimming were computed from the DNA. The sample yields 180,000 or so clones; about 75% were counted once. Jointly, the top ten make up more than 13% of the sample.

The source is a man between 50 and 59 years old in good health and CMV-seropositive. The V gene is TRBV5-1 and the J gene is TRBJ2-3; TRBD1 lines up with 10 middle nucleotides. The sample taken for sequencing was PBMCs. The CDR3 here reads CASSLLGGFGTGAADTQYF. The DNA is TGCGCCAGCAGCTTGTTAGGTGGGTTCGGGACAGGGGCCGCAGATACGCAGTATTTT.